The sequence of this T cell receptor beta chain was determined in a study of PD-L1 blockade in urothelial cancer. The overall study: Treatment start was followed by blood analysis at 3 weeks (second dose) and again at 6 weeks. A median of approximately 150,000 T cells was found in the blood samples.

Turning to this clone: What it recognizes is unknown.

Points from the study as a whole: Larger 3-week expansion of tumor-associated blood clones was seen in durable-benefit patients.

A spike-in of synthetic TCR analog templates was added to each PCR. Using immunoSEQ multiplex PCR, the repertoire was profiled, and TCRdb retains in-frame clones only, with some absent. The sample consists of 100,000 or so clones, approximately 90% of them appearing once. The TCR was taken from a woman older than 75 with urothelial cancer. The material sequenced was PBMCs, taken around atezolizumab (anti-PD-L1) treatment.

The CDR3 bases are TGTGCCAGCAGTGACGTCGACAGGGACCGACTAGCGGGACCTTACAATGAGCAGTTCTTC. It specifies CASSDVDRDRLAGPYNEQFF. The rearrangement uses TRBV2 and TRBJ2-1, with 11 bases identical to TRBD2. CDR3 length: 20 residues. The germline V gene encodes CDR1 SNHLY and CDR2 FYNNEI. V shed 3 bases and J 4 bases; nucleotides not matched to a gene: 17.